Presented here are 16 T cell receptor beta chains from one specimen sequenced in a study of blood T cell repertoires in COVID-19. The assay was immunoSEQ multiplex PCR, and TCRdb's table has in-frame clones only and misses some. The sample has around 100,000 clones, about four fifths seen once. Sequenced: peripheral blood. Every receptor here comes from a woman older than 75 with active or convalescent COVID-19.

The V and J genes are TRBV13 and TRBJ1-2, with a tentative D call TRBD1 (6 bases). From germline, CDR1 is PRHDT and CDR2 FYEKMQ (reference sequence). The CDR3 is 14 amino acids. V lost 6 bases to trimming and J lost 1 base, with 12 bases between them. The CDR3, as DNA: TGTGCCAGCAGACAGGGACCGCATAACTATGGCTACACCTTC. This gives the protein CASRQGPHNYGYTF.

V is TRBV4-1 and J is TRBJ2-7; TRBD1 aligns across 8 bases. V gave up 4 bases and J gave up 6 bases; unmatched junction bases: 14. Germline V gene sequence: CDR1 MGHRA, CDR2 YSYEKL. The CDR3 runs 16 residues. CDR3 coding DNA: TGCGCCAGCAGCCCATACCACCTCAGGGGGCAAGCCGAGCAGTACTTC. Protein sequence: CASSPYHLRGQAEQYF.

The V gene is TRBV19, the J gene TRBJ1-4; no definite D call. V shed 8 bases and J shed 2 bases, with 9 bases lying between them. This CDR3 is 13 amino acids long. Germline V gene data show CDR1 as LNHDA and CDR2 as SQIVND (reference sequence). This CDR3 is CASQQMTNEKLFF. The CDR3, as DNA: TGTGCCAGTCAACAGATGACTAATGAAAAACTGTTTTTT.

The V gene is TRBV15, the J gene TRBJ1-5; perhaps TRBD1 as D (5 bases). V was trimmed by 1 base and J by 3 bases, leaving 7 bases between them. There are 14 residues in the CDR3. Germline CDR1 reads LNHNV; CDR2 reads YYDKDF (reference sequence). This CDR3 reads CATSRAGLNQPQHF. Here the CDR3 DNA reads TGTGCCACCAGCAGAGCAGGGCTCAATCAGCCCCAGCATTTT.

This sequence joins TRBV10-3 and TRBJ1-3; D is possibly TRBD1 (5 bases). Germline lookup yields CDR1 ENHRY and CDR2 SYGVKD. The CDR3 length is 15 residues. V lost 2 bases, J lost 2 bases, and 10 bases lay in between. Here the CDR3 DNA reads TGTGCCATCAGTGAGCGGGGGGTGGCTGGAAACACCATATATTTT. It specifies CAISERGVAGNTIYF.

This clone was counted between two and nine times. This CDR3 is CASSPDLRGENSPLHF. CDR3 DNA: TGCGCCAGCAGCCCGGACCTCCGGGGGGAAAATTCACCCCTCCACTTT. This chain links TRBV5-1 with TRBJ1-6, with D perhaps matching TRBD1 (5 bases). This CDR3 region has 16 residues. The germline V gene encodes CDR1 SGHRS and CDR2 YFSETQ. Trimming took 4 bases from V and 7 from J, leaving 18 bases between them.

The chain recombines TRBV27 with TRBJ2-7; TRBD2 might be the D (5 bases). V was clipped by 6 bases and J by 1 base, with 13 bases between them. CDR3 length equals 14 residues. The V gene's germline CDR1 is MNHEY and CDR2 SMNVEV (reference sequence). The DNA of the CDR3 is TGTGCCAGCAGGCTAGCTCGGTTTTCCTACGAGCAGTACTTC. This sequence encodes CASRLARFSYEQYF.

The genes are TRBV5-1 and TRBJ2-1, with D maybe TRBD2 (7 bases). V lost 7 bases to trimming and J lost 7 bases, with 15 bases between them. The germline gives CDR1 SGHRS, CDR2 YFSETQ. CDR3 length: 13 amino acids. CDR3 nucleotides: TGCGCCAGCGGGGGGGCCGCGGGTAATGAGCAGTTCTTC. It encodes CASGGAAGNEQFF.

The chain recombines TRBV7-3 with TRBJ2-2, with D perhaps matching TRBD2 (5 bases). CDR1 is SGHTA, CDR2 FQGTGA, per germline. The ends were cut back, 4 bases at V and 1 base at J, with 16 bases in the middle. The CDR3 covers 17 residues. DNA of the CDR3: TGTGCCAGCAGCTCTACTCCAGGACTTTTGAACACCGGGGAGCTGTTTTTT. Translating it yields CASSSTPGLLNTGELFF.

This clone was detected once. The chain is built from TRBV7-2 and TRBJ2-1; 7 nucleotides line up with TRBD2. Germline V gene sequence: CDR1 SGHTA, CDR2 FQGNSA. Losses at the gene ends were 6 bases for V and 1 base for J; bases not matched to a gene: 3. There are 14 residues in the CDR3. For the CDR3, the DNA is TGTGCCAGCAGAAGAGCGGGGTCCTACAATGAGCAGTTCTTC. Protein product: CASRRAGSYNEQFF.

The rearrangement joins TRBV2 to TRBJ1-2; D call uncertain. The CDR3 is 13 amino acids. V gave up 3 bases and J gave up 5 bases, with 10 bases separating them. From germline, CDR1 is SNHLY and CDR2 FYNNEI. The CDR3 bases are TGTGCCAGCAGTGATAATACAGATTATGGCTACACCTTC. Amino acid sequence: CASSDNTDYGYTF. The full variable domain, its missing parts supplied by reference TRBV2 and TRBJ1-2, is EPEVTQTPSHQVTQMGQEVILRCVPISNHLYFYWYRQILGQKVEFLVSFYNNEISEKSEIFDDQFSVERPDGSNFTLKIRSTKLEDSAMYFCASSDNTDYGYTFGSGTRLTVV.

The V gene is TRBV6-5, the J gene TRBJ2-7; possible D gene TRBD1, 6 bases. Trimming shortened V by 8 bases and J by 3 bases, and 17 bases separated the two germline ends. The CDR3 has 14 residues. The germline V gene has CDR1 MNHEY and CDR2 SVGAGI. The DNA for the CDR3 is TGTGCCAGCCCTCAGGACAGTCTCTTCTACGAGCAGTACTTC. It specifies CASPQDSLFYEQYF.

This clone was detected once. This chain's CDR3 is CASSPKAGGSSYEQYF. DNA for the CDR3: TGTGCCAGCAGTCCTAAAGCGGGGGGAAGCTCCTACGAGCAGTACTTC. This chain links TRBV7-2 with TRBJ2-7, with 9 bases fitting TRBD2. This CDR3 comprises 16 residues. V lost 6 bases and J lost 0; bases outside the gene matches: 9. Per germline, CDR1 SGHTA and CDR2 FQGNSA.

The chain uses TRBV9 and TRBJ2-5, with D unclear. The CDR3 runs to 14 residues. V lost 7 bases to trimming and J lost 5 bases, with 18 bases between them. Germline lookup yields CDR1 SGDLS and CDR2 YYNGEE. CDR3 amino acids: CASRCRWVGETQYF. The CDR3 DNA sequence: TGTGCCAGCCGGTGTCGATGGGTCGGGGAGACCCAGTACTTC.

The chain uses TRBV5-1 and TRBJ1-2; no firm D call. Germline CDR1 and CDR2: SGHRS and YFSETQ. V lost 1 base, J lost 1 base, and 5 bases lay in between. This CDR3 is 13 amino acids long. The CDR3: CASSLSSNYGYTF. In DNA, the CDR3 is TGCGCCAGCAGCTTGTCCAGTAACTATGGCTACACCTTC.

J is TRBJ2-3 and V is TRBV28, with a tentative D call TRBD1 (6 bases). The V gene's germline CDR1 is MDHEN and CDR2 SYDVKM. The V and J ends lost 5 bases and 5 bases respectively, with 17 bases between them. The CDR3 runs to 15 residues. The CDR3 nucleotides read TGTGCCAGCAGTCCAGAAGGGGAAGGGGGAGATACGCAGTATTTT. Translating it yields CASSPEGEGGDTQYF.